These T cell receptor beta chains were read from a single sample in a study of T cell responses to AZD1222 COVID-19 vaccine. Assay used: immunoSEQ multiplex PCR; TCRdb lists only in-frame clones, some missing. The sample shows 140,000 to 150,000 clones, over 80% of them seen only once. This specimen was peripheral blood, taken 28 days after the second AZD1222 dose. The receptors were sampled from an adult who received the AZD1222 COVID-19 vaccine. Each CDR3 is given with its conserved first and last residue. The order of the fields is D gene, clone size, V gene, J gene, CDR3 protein, CDR3 DNA. The D gene is left open where the match is weak. A clone size is listed for some rows: how often the clone was seen (once, few, many), or a class if it is expanded.

NA	NA	TRBV6-4	TRBJ2-1	CASSVEARDEQFF	TGTGCCAGCAGTGTCGAGGCACGCGATGAGCAGTTCTTC
TRBD2	NA	TRBV7-9	TRBJ2-3	CASSPLLAGGADTQYF	TGTGCCAGCAGCCCCCTTTTAGCGGGGGGGGCAGATACGCAGTATTTT
NA	NA	TRBV29-1	TRBJ2-6	CSVEVADTGANVLTF	TGCAGCGTTGAGGTTGCGGACACTGGGGCCAACGTCCTGACTTTC
NA	NA	TRBV30	TRBJ1-1	CAWSVHVGRGTEAFF	TGTGCCTGGAGTGTACATGTCGGGAGGGGCACTGAAGCTTTCTTT
TRBD1	NA	TRBV5-1	TRBJ1-2	CASSLEIGTGYGYTF	TGCGCCAGCAGCTTGGAAATCGGGACAGGGTATGGCTACACCTTC
NA	NA	TRBV9	TRBJ1-2	CASNDIYGYTF	TGTGCCAGCAACGATATCTATGGCTACACCTTC
NA	NA	TRBV11-2	TRBJ2-1	CASSSLEGLAYNEQFF	TGTGCCAGCAGCTCCCTCGAAGGCTTAGCCTACAATGAGCAGTTCTTC
NA	NA	TRBV7-2	TRBJ1-2	CASSLKTSQLYGYTF	TGTGCCAGCAGCCTTAAGACATCCCAACTCTATGGCTACACCTTC
NA	NA	TRBV7-2	TRBJ2-1	CASSLEGGRVDNEQFF	TGTGCCAGCAGCTTGGAGGGAGGTCGGGTGGACAATGAGCAGTTCTTC
TRBD2	NA	TRBV27	TRBJ2-1	CASSASSGSVYNEQFF	TGTGCCAGCAGTGCATCTAGCGGGAGTGTATACAATGAGCAGTTCTTC
NA	once	TRBV4-1	TRBJ2-7	CASSQDSLARYEQYF	TGCGCCAGCAGCCAAGATTCCCTAGCTAGGTACGAGCAGTACTTC
NA	NA	TRBV3-1/TRBV3-2	TRBJ1-4	CASSQRQPSGEKLFF	TGTGCCAGCAGCCAACGACAGCCCAGTGGGGAAAAACTGTTTTTT
NA	NA	TRBV6-5	TRBJ2-7	CASSFTDYEQYF	TGTGCCAGCAGCTTCACAGATTACGAGCAGTACTTC
TRBD2	NA	TRBV5-3	TRBJ2-3	CARSPPRLADLSDTDTQYF	TGTGCCAGAAGTCCCCCCCGTCTAGCGGATCTCTCAGACACAGATACGCAGTATTTT
NA	NA	TRBV6-2/TRBV6-3	TRBJ1-1	CASSYRGGGEAFF	TGTGCCAGCAGTTACCGGGGGGGCGGTGAAGCTTTCTTT
TRBD2	NA	TRBV3-1/TRBV3-2	TRBJ2-7	CASSQGTSGRGQYF	TGTGCCAGCAGCCAAGGCACTAGCGGGAGAGGGCAGTACTTC
NA	NA	TRBV15	TRBJ1-6	CATSRDGFSPLHF	TGTGCCACCAGCAGAGATGGGTTTTCACCCCTCCACTTT
TRBD1	NA	TRBV3-1/TRBV3-2	TRBJ1-2	CASSQDPGQHGYTF	TGTGCCAGCAGCCAAGATCCGGGACAGCATGGCTACACCTTC
TRBD2	NA	TRBV2	TRBJ2-1	CASSEQTSGYNEQFF	TGTGCCAGCAGTGAACAAACTAGCGGATACAATGAGCAGTTCTTC
TRBD1	NA	TRBV19	TRBJ2-7	CASSTQDREFYEQYF	TGTGCCAGTAGTACCCAGGACAGGGAATTCTACGAGCAGTACTTC
NA	NA	TRBV7-2	TRBJ1-2	CASSLATGGASDGYTF	TGTGCCAGCAGCTTAGCTACCGGAGGGGCTTCTGATGGCTACACCTTC
NA	NA	TRBV5-1	TRBJ2-1	CASSFQGDEQFF	TGCGCCAGCAGCTTCCAGGGTGATGAGCAGTTCTTC
NA	once	TRBV30	TRBJ1-6	CAWKAPRVTPLHF	TGTGCCTGGAAGGCGCCGCGTGTGACACCCCTCCACTTT
TRBD2	NA	TRBV10-3	TRBJ2-4	CAISESTSGDKNIQYF	TGTGCCATCAGTGAGTCAACTAGCGGAGATAAAAACATTCAGTACTTC
NA	NA	TRBV11-2	TRBJ2-1	CASSPRPQFSTLHNEQFF	TGTGCCAGCAGCCCCCGCCCCCAGTTTTCCACCCTTCACAATGAGCAGTTCTTC
NA	NA	TRBV19	TRBJ2-2	CASSIGGAGELFF	TGTGCCAGTAGTATAGGTGGGGCCGGGGAGCTGTTTTTT
TRBD1	few	TRBV30	TRBJ2-3	CAWQRGLSGGTDTQYF	TGTGCCTGGCAGAGGGGGCTTAGTGGGGGCACAGATACGCAGTATTTT
NA	NA	TRBV19	TRBJ2-3	CASSLSETQYF	TGTGCCAGTAGTTTAAGCGAGACGCAGTATTTT
TRBD2	NA	TRBV3-1/TRBV3-2	TRBJ2-1	CASSRYGSSSGRGGVGEQFF	TGTGCCAGCAGCCGATACGGTTCGTCAAGCGGGAGAGGGGGTGTGGGTGAGCAGTTCTTC
TRBD2	NA	TRBV12-3/TRBV12-4	TRBJ2-1	CASSPPGLAEFF	TGTGCCAGCAGCCCCCCGGGACTAGCTGAGTTCTTC
TRBD2	NA	TRBV24-1	TRBJ2-2	CATSEGGTAGELFF	TGTGCCACCAGTGAGGGAGGGACGGCCGGGGAGCTGTTTTTT
TRBD2	NA	TRBV6-5	TRBJ2-1	CASKLAGEKFF	TGTGCCAGCAAACTAGCGGGAGAGAAGTTCTTC
TRBD1	NA	TRBV5-1	TRBJ1-2	CASSPGQGKGGYTF	TGCGCCAGCAGCCCGGGACAGGGGAAGGGTGGCTACACCTTC
NA	NA	TRBV4-3	TRBJ2-2	CASSQPGIATPNTGELFF	TGCGCCAGCAGCCAACCCGGGATAGCGACCCCGAACACCGGGGAGCTGTTTTTT
TRBD2	NA	TRBV4-2	TRBJ2-3	CASSQVTSGSITDTQYF	TGTGCCAGCAGCCAAGTGACTAGCGGGAGTATCACAGATACGCAGTATTTT
TRBD1	NA	TRBV5-1	TRBJ1-1	CASSFGTGGIGEAFF	TGCGCCAGCAGCTTCGGGACAGGGGGAATCGGTGAAGCTTTCTTT
NA	NA	TRBV2	TRBJ1-1	CASSDGISNTEAFF	TGTGCCAGCAGTGATGGTATCTCGAACACTGAAGCTTTCTTT
TRBD1	NA	TRBV5-4	TRBJ2-5	CASNRDREEETQYF	TGTGCCAGCAACCGGGACAGGGAGGAAGAGACCCAGTACTTC
TRBD2	NA	TRBV7-9	TRBJ2-1	CASSLISGRDNEQFF	TGTGCCAGCAGCCTAATTAGCGGGAGGGACAATGAGCAGTTCTTC
TRBD1	NA	TRBV7-2	TRBJ1-2	CASSSKKGQGNYGYTF	TGTGCCAGCAGCTCAAAGAAGGGACAGGGTAACTATGGCTACACCTTC
NA	NA	TRBV27	TRBJ1-2	CASSFRQHNYGYTF	TGTGCCAGCAGTTTCCGGCAGCATAACTATGGCTACACCTTC
NA	NA	TRBV5-1	TRBJ1-1	CASSLSGPSNTEAFF	TGCGCCAGCAGCCTGTCGGGTCCCTCGAACACTGAAGCTTTCTTT
NA	NA	TRBV7-9	TRBJ1-1	CASSIGGTLNTEAFF	TGTGCCAGCTCCATTGGGGGGACATTGAACACTGAAGCTTTCTTT
TRBD1	NA	TRBV10-3	TRBJ2-7	CAIRGQGYEQYF	TGTGCCATCAGGGGACAGGGCTACGAGCAGTACTTC
NA	NA	TRBV9	TRBJ2-7	CASSVEGGGQVEQYF	TGTGCCAGCAGCGTAGAGGGGGGAGGGCAGGTCGAGCAGTACTTC
TRBD2	NA	TRBV5-1	TRBJ2-5	CASSLASGAQETQYF	TGCGCCAGCAGCTTGGCTAGCGGGGCACAAGAGACCCAGTACTTC
NA	NA	TRBV4-1	TRBJ1-1	CASSPADINTEAFF	TGCGCCAGCAGCCCCGCGGACATAAACACTGAAGCTTTCTTT
NA	NA	TRBV19	TRBJ2-7	CASSIKIAVPSYEQYF	TGTGCCAGTAGTATCAAAATAGCGGTCCCCTCCTACGAGCAGTACTTC
NA	NA	TRBV21-1	TRBJ1-2	CASSNEANYGYTF	TGTGCCAGCAGCAATGAGGCTAACTATGGCTACACCTTC
NA	NA	TRBV14	TRBJ2-1	CASNGPRNNEQFF	TGTGCCAGCAATGGACCGCGCAACAATGAGCAGTTCTTC
TRBD1	NA	TRBV30	TRBJ1-1	CAWSVGRFFRQGRNTEAFF	TGTGCCTGGAGTGTAGGGAGGTTCTTTCGACAGGGACGGAACACTGAAGCTTTCTTT
TRBD1	NA	TRBV18	TRBJ1-4	CASSPPDRGRGKEKLFF	TGTGCCAGCTCTCCCCCGGACAGGGGGCGCGGGAAGGAAAAACTGTTTTTT
NA	NA	TRBV5-1	TRBJ2-6	CASSNHRGAGANVLTF	TGCGCCAGCAGCAACCACAGAGGAGCTGGGGCCAACGTCCTGACTTTC
NA	NA	TRBV2	TRBJ1-6	CASSEARANSPLHF	TGTGCCAGCAGTGAAGCAAGGGCCAATTCACCCCTCCACTTT